The clone carrying this T cell receptor beta chain has at least ten counts. No antigen is known for it. The data belong to a study of identical twins. Every donor was a healthy Caucasian. Template switching added a universal primer site, and cDNA bore unique molecular identifiers. Using its own MiXCR run on the 5' RACE reads, TCRdb lists one record per CDR3 protein. Among roughly 350,000 distinct CDR3 sequences listed, 7% to 9.5% were seen once. Study conclusions and caveats: Partly confounded zero-insertion analyses could result from invariant MAIT and iNKT cells. Within beta out-of-frame sequences, the excess sharing observed between twins was weaker.

Trimming took off 1 base at V and 1 base at J, with 11 bases between the two ends. This CDR3 contains 15 residues. Germline V gene lookup returns CDR1 DFQATT and CDR2 SNEGSKA (reference sequence). The origin of this receptor is a woman in her fifties or sixties in good health. This chain uses TRBV20-1 with TRBJ2-4; the D call may be TRBD1 or TRBD2 (5 bases each). The sequenced material came from naive T cells sorted from blood. The chain's CDR3 is CSARAGQMAKNIQYF. The CDR3, as DNA: TGCAGTGCTAGAGCGGGGCAAATGGCCAAAAACATTCAGTACTTC.